This passage covers 10 T cell receptor beta chains from one sample sequenced in a study of blood T cell repertoires in COVID-19. Here immunoSEQ multiplex PCR was the method, and the copy in TCRdb shows in-frame clones only, minus some. The table records 200,000 to 250,000 clones, 80% of them present only once. Material: PBMCs or T cells enriched from blood (not recorded which). The receptors originated from a man younger than 45 with acute COVID-19.

J is TRBJ2-7 and V is TRBV27; a possible D gene is TRBD1 (5 bases). The ends were cut back, 7 bases at V and 2 bases at J, with 12 bases in the middle. The CDR3 is 13 amino acids. Looked up from germline, CDR1 is MNHEY and CDR2 is SMNVEV (reference sequence). Here the CDR3 reads CASKLGDTYEQYF. CDR3 sequence (DNA): TGTGCCAGCAAATTAGGGGATACCTACGAGCAGTACTTC.

V usage is TRBV25-1 and J usage is TRBJ1-4; D might be TRBD1 (5 bases). This CDR3 contains 15 residues. Trimming took 6 bases from V and 3 from J, leaving 14 bases between them. Germline assignment: CDR1 MGHDK and CDR2 SYGVNS. The CDR3 sequence is CASSRGRGSNEKLFF. The CDR3 DNA is TGTGCCAGCAGCCGAGGGAGGGGTTCTAATGAAAAACTGTTTTTT.

This rearrangement joins TRBV2 to TRBJ1-2; D is perhaps TRBD1 (5 bases). Trimming took off 4 bases at V and 6 bases at J, with 18 bases between the two ends. The length of the CDR3 is 15 residues. Looked up from germline, CDR1 is SNHLY and CDR2 is FYNNEI. The chain's CDR3 is CASSVYGREVDGYTF. CDR3 coding DNA: TGTGCCAGCAGTGTATATGGCAGGGAGGTCGATGGCTACACCTTC.

Regarding this clone: Other DNA sequences in this specimen translate into the identical CDR3. The chain recombines TRBV5-1 with TRBJ1-2; D remains ambiguous. Germline V gene data show CDR1 as SGHRS and CDR2 as YFSETQ. The CDR3 has 14 amino acids. V was clipped by 0 bases and J by 0 bases, with 6 bases between them. The CDR3 sequence is CASSLGTANYGYTF. CDR3 DNA sequence: TGCGCCAGCAGCTTGGGGACTGCTAACTATGGCTACACCTTC.

The rearrangement joins TRBV30 to TRBJ2-7, with 8 positions matching TRBD1. The CDR3 totals 13 residues. V was pared by 7 bases and J by 3 bases, with 8 bases of the junction left unmatched. Per the germline V gene, CDR1 is GTSNPN and CDR2 is SVGIG (reference sequence). CDR3 in DNA: TGTGCCTTGTCGACAGGGGCATTCTACGAGCAGTACTTC. Residues: CALSTGAFYEQYF.

The rearrangement links TRBV7-3 to TRBJ1-1; the D is unclear. Germline CDR1 is SGHTA and CDR2 is FQGTGA. The CDR3 consists of 16 residues. Trimming stripped 5 bases from V and 0 bases from J, with 16 bases between. CDR3 sequence (DNA): TGTGCCAGCAGCCCTTCGAGAGTTCCTATGAACACTGAAGCTTTCTTT. It translates to CASSPSRVPMNTEAFF.

The chain uses TRBV6-1 and TRBJ1-6; 7 bases match TRBD1. Losses at the gene ends were 3 bases for V and 6 bases for J; bases not matched to a gene: 5. There are 15 residues in the CDR3. Germline CDR1 and CDR2: MNHNS and SASEGT. The chain's CDR3 is CASSESTGRNSPLHF. The CDR3 DNA follows: TGTGCCAGCAGTGAGTCGACAGGGCGTAATTCACCCCTCCACTTT.

This chain joins TRBV4-1 and TRBJ1-6; D uncertain. This CDR3 comprises 17 residues. Germline CDR1 is MGHRA and CDR2 is YSYEKL. V lost 4 bases, J lost 9 bases, and 22 bases lay in between. The CDR3 sequence: CASSPQRAGLGSSPLHF. Written as DNA, the CDR3 is TGCGCCAGCAGCCCCCAAAGAGCAGGCCTAGGGAGTTCACCCCTCCACTTT.

The chain has TRBV7-2 and TRBJ2-3; the match to TRBD2 covers 10 bases. Germline V gives CDR1 SGHTA, CDR2 FQGNSA. The CDR3 is made up of 15 amino acids. The J segment lost 3 bases and the V segment lost 8 bases, leaving 8 bases of the junction unmatched. The chain's CDR3 is CASAPWTSGTDTQYF. Written as DNA, the CDR3 is TGTGCCAGCGCCCCCTGGACTAGCGGAACAGATACGCAGTATTTT.

The chain combines TRBV29-1 with TRBJ2-7; TRBD1 agrees at 10 bases. Germline CDR1 is SQVTM and CDR2 is ANQGSEA. The trim removed 7 bases at V and 6 bases at J, leaving 9 bases unmatched. The CDR3 has 13 residues. CDR3 nucleotides: TGCAGCGCCAGCTCGGGACAGGGGAGCGAGCAGTACTTC. Amino acids: CSASSGQGSEQYF.